Each of the 32 T cell receptor beta chains below was sequenced from the same sample in a study of blood T cell repertoires in COVID-19. Method: immunoSEQ multiplex PCR; TCRdb's copy keeps in-frame clones and lacks some. The repertoire includes under 400,000 clones, 87% of them detected once, and roughly 2% sits in the top ten. Sequencing was carried out using PBMCs or T cells enriched from blood (not recorded which). These receptors came from a man aged 40-50 years in a cohort exposed to, infected with or recovered from COVID-19 (not recorded which).

Note on this clone: Other DNA sequences in the same sample also yield this CDR3. The J gene is TRBJ1-1, the V gene TRBV4-1; no definite D call. Trimming removed 0 bases at V and 1 base at J, with 6 bases between. The CDR3 runs to 14 residues. Germline CDR1 MGHRA, CDR2 YSYEKL. The CDR3 DNA is TGCGCCAGCAGCCAAGAGTGGGCGAACACTGAAGCTTTCTTT. Protein sequence: CASSQEWANTEAFF.

CDR3 sequence: CASRIERTGDDGELFF. In DNA form, the CDR3 reads TGTGCCAGCAGAATAGAGAGGACAGGGGACGACGGGGAGCTGTTTTTT. V is TRBV6-6 and J is TRBJ2-2; 9 bases agree with TRBD1. Losses at the gene ends were 6 bases for V and 7 bases for J; bases not matched to a gene: 12. Germline lookup yields CDR1 MNHNY and CDR2 SVGAGI (reference sequence). CDR3 length: 16 residues.

The V call is TRBV6-5, the J call TRBJ1-4, with D uncertain. The V end lost 6 bases, the J end lost 0 bases, and 5 bases lay between the germline ends. The CDR3 runs to 13 residues. Germline CDR1 MNHEY, CDR2 SVGAGI. The CDR3 DNA sequence: TGTGCCAGCAGGAGAACAACTAATGAAAAACTGTTTTTT. As protein: CASRRTTNEKLFF.

V and J are TRBV30 and TRBJ2-1; 7 bases align to TRBD1. The V segment lost 5 bases and the J segment 6 bases; nucleotides outside the gene matches: 4. This CDR3 comprises 12 residues. The germline V gene encodes CDR1 GTSNPN and CDR2 SVGIG (reference sequence). CDR3 amino acids: CAWDRQGNEQFF. In DNA, the CDR3 is TGTGCCTGGGATAGACAGGGCAATGAGCAGTTCTTC.

This rearrangement joins TRBV12-3 or TRBV12-4 to TRBJ1-2, with 9 bases aligning to TRBD1. The CDR3 is made up of 13 amino acids. Unmatched junction bases numbered 7, after V lost 7 bases and J lost 7 bases. Here the CDR3 reads CASTRTGVFGYTF. CDR3 coding DNA: TGTGCCAGCACTCGGACAGGGGTGTTTGGCTACACCTTC.

The gene calls are TRBV7-9 and TRBJ1-2, with TRBD1 as a possible D gene (5 bases). Germline V CDR1 and CDR2: SEHNR, FQNEAQ (reference sequence). This CDR3 has 15 residues. Trimming pared 2 bases from V and 5 bases from J, leaving 15 bases between. The CDR3 sequence is CASSLPGARGYGYTF. The CDR3 DNA is TGTGCCAGCAGCTTACCCGGAGCAAGGGGTTATGGCTACACCTTC.

The chain combines TRBV5-1 with TRBJ2-5; TRBD2 matches 7 bases. Per germline, CDR1 SGHRS and CDR2 YFSETQ. The J segment lost 4 bases and the V segment lost 0 bases, leaving 6 bases of the junction unmatched. The CDR3 contains 15 residues. In nucleotides, the CDR3 is TGCGCCAGCAGCTTGGCACCGGGCGGGGGAGAGACCCAGTACTTC. Translated, it gives CASSLAPGGGETQYF.

V gene TRBV5-8 combines with J gene TRBJ2-5; D is possibly TRBD1 (5 bases). The V gene lost 1 base and the J gene lost 1 base, with 14 bases spanning the gap. The germline V gene has CDR1 SGHTS and CDR2 YDEGEE. The CDR3 length is 16 residues. CDR3 residues: CASSLLRGGPQETQYF. The CDR3 DNA reads as TGTGCCAGCAGCTTGCTTAGGGGTGGACCCCAAGAGACCCAGTACTTC. Full variable domain (rest looked up from reference TRBV5-8 and TRBJ2-5): EAGVTQSPTHLIKTRGQQATLRCSPISGHTSVYWYQQALGLGLQFLLWYDEGEERNRGNFPPRFSGRQFPNYSSELNVNALELEDSALYLCASSLLRGGPQETQYFGPGTRLLVL.

The CDR3 loop reads CASSRLAGGSPYNEQFF. In nucleotides, the CDR3 is TGTGCCAGCAGCAGGTTAGCAGGCGGGAGTCCCTACAATGAGCAGTTCTTC. The chain joins TRBV5-4 to TRBJ2-1; TRBD2 matches 7 bases. CDR3 length: 17 residues. V trimming: 4 bases; J trimming: 2 bases; junction bases outside the gene matches: 12. CDR1 is SGHNT, CDR2 YYREEE, per germline (reference sequence).

The genes are TRBV30 and TRBJ2-1; tentative D call: TRBD2 (5 bases). CDR1 is GTSNPN, CDR2 SVGIG, per germline (reference sequence). V lost 3 bases and J lost 6, with 15 bases in between. The CDR3 sequence is 14 residues long. In nucleotides, the CDR3 is TGTGCCTGGAGGACCGGGAACCTACTCAATGAGCAGTTCTTC. It encodes CAWRTGNLLNEQFF.

The chain recombines TRBV7-3 with TRBJ2-3, with 10 positions matching TRBD2. The CDR3 contains 17 residues. J lost 3 bases, V lost 5 bases, and 11 bases had no gene match. Germline CDR1 and CDR2: SGHTA and FQGTGA. CDR3 sequence (DNA): TGTGCCAGCAGCACGGCGGGTCTAGCGGGAGCAACAGATACGCAGTATTTT. The encoded protein is CASSTAGLAGATDTQYF.

This rearrangement joins TRBV10-3 to TRBJ2-1, with D maybe TRBD2 (6 bases). The CDR3 covers 16 residues. V shed 0 bases and J shed 4 bases, with 13 bases lying between them. Germline values: CDR1 ENHRY, CDR2 SYGVKD. The CDR3 bases are TGTGCCATCAGTGAGTCGATCGCTAGCGTTTACAATGAGCAGTTCTTC. This codes for CAISESIASVYNEQFF.

J is TRBJ2-5 and V is TRBV18, with D maybe TRBD1 (6 bases). V shed 5 bases and J shed 4 bases, with 14 bases lying between them. CDR1 KGHSH and CDR2 LQKENI come from the germline V gene. The CDR3 has 14 amino acids. CDR3 coding DNA: TGTGCCAGCTCAGTTCAGGGGCGCGGAGAGACCCAGTACTTC. This encodes CASSVQGRGETQYF. Full variable domain (remainder filled in from reference TRBV18 and TRBJ2-5): NAGVMQNPRHLVRRRGQEARLRCSPMKGHSHVYWYRQLPEEGLKFMVYLQKENIIDESGMPKERFSAEFPKEGPSILRIQQVVRGDSAAYFCASSVQGRGETQYFGPGTRLLVL.

This clone was counted only a few times. The chain recombines TRBV28 with TRBJ1-2; 9 bases align to TRBD1. V was clipped by 5 bases and J by 4 bases; unmatched bases: 17. The germline gives CDR1 MDHEN, CDR2 SYDVKM. CDR3 length: 18 residues. CDR3 sequence (DNA): TGTGCCAGCAGTAATGGACAGGGGAGTACGCCTTCGCGCTATGGCTACACCTTC. Protein sequence: CASSNGQGSTPSRYGYTF.

The chain carries TRBV4-1 and TRBJ2-4, with no clear D. V lost 2 bases to trimming and J lost 0 bases, with 11 bases between them. This CDR3 is built from 16 residues. The germline V gene has CDR1 MGHRA and CDR2 YSYEKL. CDR3 in amino acids: CASSQIERLAKNIQYF. DNA for the CDR3: TGCGCCAGCAGCCAAATCGAACGACTAGCCAAAAACATTCAGTACTTC.

CDR3 DNA sequence: TGCGCCAGCAGCGGGGACAGGGGGCGGGCGACTAATGAAAAACTGTTTTTT. This codes for CASSGDRGRATNEKLFF. The chain uses TRBV5-1 and TRBJ1-4; 12 nucleotides line up with TRBD1. V was pared by 4 bases and J by 2 bases, with 6 bases of the junction left unmatched. Germline V lookup: CDR1 SGHRS, CDR2 YFSETQ. The CDR3 runs to 17 residues.

The V call is TRBV18, the J call TRBJ1-2; TRBD1 might be the D (6 bases). The CDR3 has 16 amino acids. CDR1 and CDR2 from the germline V gene are KGHSH and LQKENI. Trimming took 3 bases from V and 7 from J, leaving 21 bases between them. The CDR3 sequence: CASSPGTNQALVGYTF. Written as DNA, the CDR3 is TGTGCCAGCTCACCGGGGACAAATCAGGCTCTAGTTGGCTACACCTTC.

Only a few counts were recorded for this clone. The CDR3 DNA sequence: TGTGCCATCAGTGAGTCGCAGGGGCTGGGGGACACTGAAGCTTTCTTT. Residues: CAISESQGLGDTEAFF. This chain joins TRBV10-3 and TRBJ1-1; possibly TRBD1 for D (6 bases). CDR3 size: 16 residues. Deletions cut 0 bases from V and 3 bases from J, with 14 bases between. In germline, CDR1 is ENHRY, CDR2 SYGVKD.

The chain uses TRBV9 and TRBJ2-3; 13 positions match TRBD2. This CDR3 has 17 residues. Germline V gives CDR1 SGDLS, CDR2 YYNGEE. V lost 4 bases, J lost 4 bases, and 9 bases stayed unmatched. CDR3 region: CASSKRLAGGSSDTQYF. The CDR3 DNA is TGTGCCAGCAGCAAGAGACTAGCGGGAGGTTCATCAGATACGCAGTATTTT.

The chain combines TRBV2 with TRBJ1-1; TRBD1 agrees at 9 bases. V gave up 9 bases and J gave up 11 bases; unmatched junction bases: 13. The CDR3 length is 13 residues. CDR1 is SNHLY and CDR2 is FYNNEI in the germline V gene. The CDR3 protein is CASRDREGWVAFF. DNA for the CDR3: TGTGCCAGTAGGGACAGGGAGGGATGGGTGGCTTTCTTT.

There are a few counts of this clone. The rearrangement joins TRBV7-3 to TRBJ1-4; 7 bases map to TRBD1. The CDR3 runs to 14 residues. CDR1 is SGHTA and CDR2 is FQGTGA in the germline V gene. J gave up 3 bases and V 5 bases, and 3 bases lay outside the gene matches. This CDR3 is CASSDRESNEKLFF. The CDR3 DNA reads TGTGCCAGCAGCGACAGGGAGTCTAATGAAAAACTGTTTTTT.

This sequence joins TRBV5-6 and TRBJ2-1; 9 bases line up with TRBD2. This CDR3 has 16 residues. V was pared by 4 bases and J by 5 bases, with 10 bases of the junction left unmatched. CDR1 is SGHDT, CDR2 YYEEEE, per germline. CDR3 loop: CASSPSLAGWDNEQFF. Here the CDR3 DNA reads TGTGCCAGCAGCCCGTCCCTAGCGGGATGGGACAATGAGCAGTTCTTC.

This clone has only one observation. The V call is TRBV27, the J call TRBJ1-1; D not resolved. Trimming pared 5 bases from V and 4 bases from J, leaving 14 bases between. Germline V lookup: CDR1 MNHEY, CDR2 SMNVEV (reference sequence). The CDR3 contains 14 residues. CDR3 in amino acids: CASSRAGSGTEAFF. DNA of the CDR3: TGTGCCAGCAGTCGAGCGGGATCGGGCACTGAAGCTTTCTTT.

This rearrangement joins TRBV5-1 to TRBJ1-3; D not resolved. Trimming cost V 10 bases and J 0 bases, with 11 bases left between them. The CDR3 runs to 13 residues. Germline V gene lookup returns CDR1 SGHRS and CDR2 YFSETQ. Here the CDR3 DNA reads TGCGCCTCTAAAGAGGACTCTGGAAACACCATATATTTT. Protein product: CASKEDSGNTIYF.

This clone has just one count. The chain recombines TRBV27 with TRBJ2-1, with TRBD2 matching over 8 bases. V trimming: 6 bases; J trimming: 8 bases; junction bases outside the gene matches: 9. The CDR3 sequence is 14 residues long. Per the germline V gene, CDR1 is MNHEY and CDR2 is SMNVEV (reference sequence). The CDR3 sequence: CASRGLGPFDEQFF. The CDR3 nucleotides are TGTGCCAGCAGGGGACTAGGACCGTTTGATGAGCAGTTCTTC.

This chain connects TRBV7-3 to TRBJ2-5, with D possibly TRBD2 on 5 matching bases. Per the germline V gene, CDR1 is SGHTA and CDR2 is FQGTGA. CDR3 size: 16 residues. The V and J ends lost 2 bases and 1 base respectively, with 14 bases between them. CDR3 amino acids: CASSLRGGRVQETQYF. In nucleotides, the CDR3 is TGTGCCAGCAGCTTACGGGGTGGTAGGGTCCAAGAGACCCAGTACTTC. Full variable domain (missing parts from reference TRBV7-3 and TRBJ2-5): GAGVSQTPSNKVTEKGKYVELRCDPISGHTALYWYRQSLGQGPEFLIYFQGTGAADDSGLPNDRFFAVRPEGSVSTLKIQRTERGDSAVYLCASSLRGGRVQETQYFGPGTRLLVL.

The chain couples TRBV27 to TRBJ2-5, with 10 bases aligning to TRBD2. The CDR3 totals 14 residues. Germline CDR1 reads MNHEY; CDR2 reads SMNVEV (reference sequence). V shed 5 bases, J shed 4 bases, and the junction held 4 bases outside the gene matches. The CDR3 loop reads CASSGSSGRETQYF. In DNA form, the CDR3 reads TGTGCCAGCAGTGGTTCTAGCGGGAGAGAGACCCAGTACTTC.

V usage is TRBV29-1 and J usage is TRBJ2-5, with 8 bases lining up with TRBD2. The germline V gene has CDR1 SQVTM and CDR2 ANQGSEA. There are 13 residues in the CDR3. Trimming removed 6 bases from V and 4 bases from J; junction bases left unmatched: 7. Here the CDR3 DNA reads TGCAGCGTGGACTTAGCGGGAATAGAGACCCAGTACTTC. Encoded protein: CSVDLAGIETQYF. Together with reference TRBV29-1 and TRBJ2-5, the CDR3 gives the full variable domain: SAVISQKPSRDICQRGTSLTIQCQVDSQVTMMFWYRQQPGQSLTLIATANQGSEATYESGFVIDKFPISRPNLTFSTLTVSNMSPEDSSIYLCSVDLAGIETQYFGPGTRLLVL.

The chain couples TRBV3-1 (or the pseudogene TRBV3-2) to TRBJ1-1; D is undetermined. The CDR3 spans 14 residues. The V gene's germline CDR1 is LGHDT and CDR2 YNNKEL (reference sequence). Trimming pared 4 bases from V and 1 base from J, leaving 10 bases between. The CDR3 nucleotides read TGTGCCAGCAGCCTCGGCAGACAGAACACTGAAGCTTTCTTT. Translated, it gives CASSLGRQNTEAFF.

V and J are TRBV19 and TRBJ2-2; a weak D match, TRBD1 (5 bases). This CDR3 has 15 residues. Germline V lookup: CDR1 LNHDA, CDR2 SQIVND (reference sequence). V shed 3 bases and J shed 5 bases, with 13 bases lying between them. The CDR3, as DNA: TGTGCCAGTAGTATCGGACACTCGCGAACCGGGGAGCTGTTTTTT. Translating it yields CASSIGHSRTGELFF.

The chain employs TRBV25-1 and TRBJ1-4; 7 nucleotides match TRBD1. Trimming at V came to 3 bases and at J to 4 bases, leaving 2 bases not matched to a gene. Germline lookup yields CDR1 MGHDK and CDR2 SYGVNS. The length of the CDR3 is 14 residues. CDR3 nucleotide sequence: TGTGCCAGCAGTGAGGGACAGTTTAATGAAAAACTGTTTTTT. This translates into CASSEGQFNEKLFF.

The V gene is TRBV11-2, the J gene TRBJ2-7, with 7 bases aligning to TRBD1. The germline CDR1 and CDR2 sequences are SGHAT and FQNNGV. The CDR3 spans 14 residues. V trimming: 5 bases; J trimming: 2 bases; junction bases outside the gene matches: 6. The DNA of the CDR3 is TGTGCCAGCAGCACGGGACAGTACACCTACGAGCAGTACTTC. This sequence encodes CASSTGQYTYEQYF.